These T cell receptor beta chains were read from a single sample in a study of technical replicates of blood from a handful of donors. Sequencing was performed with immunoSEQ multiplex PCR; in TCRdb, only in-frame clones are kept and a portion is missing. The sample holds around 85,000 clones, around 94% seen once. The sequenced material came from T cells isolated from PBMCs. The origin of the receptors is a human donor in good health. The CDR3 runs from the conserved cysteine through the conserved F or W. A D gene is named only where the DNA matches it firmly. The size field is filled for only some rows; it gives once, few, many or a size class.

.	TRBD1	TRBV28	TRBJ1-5	CASSSIRMGQGYNQPQHF	TGTGCCAGCAGTTCTATACGGATGGGACAGGGGTACAATCAGCCCCAGCATTTT
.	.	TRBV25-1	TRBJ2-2	CASSSTDTGELFF	TGTGCCAGCAGTTCGACAGATACCGGGGAGCTGTTTTTT
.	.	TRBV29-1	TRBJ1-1	CSVTGEAFF	TGCAGCGTCACAGGTGAAGCTTTCTTT
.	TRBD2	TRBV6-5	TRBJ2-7	CASSYSTSGGPYEQYF	TGTGCCAGCAGTTATTCGACTAGCGGGGGACCCTACGAGCAGTACTTC
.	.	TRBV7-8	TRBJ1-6	CASSATGYFSYNSPLHF	TGTGCCAGCAGCGCGACGGGTTACTTCTCCTATAATTCACCCCTCCACTTT
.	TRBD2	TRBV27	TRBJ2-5	CASSSSGLAGPGGVQETQYF	TGTGCCAGCAGTTCCTCGGGACTAGCGGGCCCCGGTGGGGTCCAAGAGACCCAGTACTTC
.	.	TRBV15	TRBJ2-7	CATSSTGGDEQYF	TGTGCCACCAGCTCTACAGGGGGGGACGAGCAGTACTTC
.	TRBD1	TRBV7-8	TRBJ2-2	CASSLGTGGNTGELFF	TGTGCCAGCAGCTTAGGGACAGGGGGTAACACCGGGGAGCTGTTTTTT
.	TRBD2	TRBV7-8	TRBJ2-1	CASSLRTSAYNEQFF	TGTGCCAGCAGCCTACGGACTAGCGCGTACAATGAGCAGTTCTTC
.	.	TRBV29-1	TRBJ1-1	CSVAEQGDISEAFF	TGCAGCGTAGCCGAACAGGGAGATATCAGTGAAGCTTTCTTT
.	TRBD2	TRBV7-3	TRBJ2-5	CASSIAGGPGETQYF	TGTGCCAGCAGCATAGCGGGGGGGCCCGGGGAGACCCAGTACTTC
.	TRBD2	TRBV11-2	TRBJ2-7	CASSFDLLAAENLNYEQYF	TGTGCCAGCAGCTTTGATTTACTAGCGGCGGAAAATCTGAACTACGAGCAGTACTTC
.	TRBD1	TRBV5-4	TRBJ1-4	CASSRQGEKLFF	TGTGCCAGCAGCCGACAGGGTGAAAAACTGTTTTTT
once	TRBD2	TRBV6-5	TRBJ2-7	CASSSTSGSRYEQYF	TGTGCCAGCAGCTCCACTAGCGGGAGTAGATACGAGCAGTACTTC
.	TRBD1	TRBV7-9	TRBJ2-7	CASSLARDRGNYRSYEQYF	TGTGCCAGCAGCTTAGCACGGGACAGGGGGAACTATCGCTCCTACGAGCAGTACTTC
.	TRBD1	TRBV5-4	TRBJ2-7	CASSSGQGEQYF	TGTGCCAGCAGCTCGGGACAGGGGGAGCAGTACTTC
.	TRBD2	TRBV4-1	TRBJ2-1	CASSAGEAGGRNEQFF	TGCGCCAGCAGTGCGGGGGAAGCGGGAGGTAGGAATGAGCAGTTCTTC
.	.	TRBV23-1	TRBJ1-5	CASSQFLKLSNQPQHF	TGCGCCAGCAGTCAATTTCTAAAGCTAAGCAATCAGCCCCAGCATTTT
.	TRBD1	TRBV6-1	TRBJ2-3	CASGTGTDTQYF	TGTGCCAGTGGGACAGGCACAGATACGCAGTATTTT
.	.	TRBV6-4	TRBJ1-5	CASSAGVPQHF	TGTGCCAGCAGTGCCGGTGTGCCCCAGCATTTT
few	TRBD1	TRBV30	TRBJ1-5	CAWNQDRGNQPQHF	TGTGCCTGGAACCAGGACAGGGGGAATCAGCCCCAGCATTTT
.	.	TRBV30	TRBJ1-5	CAWGRGQPQHF	TGTGCCTGGGGACGGGGTCAGCCCCAGCATTTT
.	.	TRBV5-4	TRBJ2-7	CASSYTGQNSYEQYF	TGTGCCAGCAGCTATACAGGGCAGAACTCCTACGAGCAGTACTTC
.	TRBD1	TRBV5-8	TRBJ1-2	CASSFGQGIDSGYTF	TGTGCCAGCAGCTTTGGACAGGGCATTGATTCTGGCTACACCTTC
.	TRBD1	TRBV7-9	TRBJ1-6	CASSLGQGSPLHF	TGTGCCAGCAGCTTGGGACAGGGTTCACCCCTCCACTTT
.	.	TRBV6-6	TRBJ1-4	CASRDRGMTNEKLFF	TGTGCCAGCAGGGACAGAGGGATGACTAATGAAAAACTGTTTTTT
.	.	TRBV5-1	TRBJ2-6	CASSFGQPSGANVLTF	TGCGCCAGCAGCTTTGGACAGCCTTCTGGGGCCAACGTCCTGACTTTC
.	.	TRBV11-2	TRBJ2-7	CASSLDRTGVYYEQYF	TGTGCCAGCAGCTTAGATCGGACGGGAGTATACTACGAGCAGTACTTC
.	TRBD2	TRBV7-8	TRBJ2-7	CASSLRLAGANEQYF	TGTGCCAGCAGCTTACGGCTAGCGGGAGCCAACGAGCAGTACTTC
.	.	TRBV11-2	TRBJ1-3	CASSLTPAILSGNTIYF	TGTGCCAGCAGCTTAACGCCCGCGATCTTATCTGGAAACACCATATATTTT
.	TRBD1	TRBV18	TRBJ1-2	CASSRDSIYGYTF	TGTGCCAGCTCTCGGGACAGTATCTATGGCTACACCTTC
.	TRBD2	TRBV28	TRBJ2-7	CASSFPSLLLQAGDYEQYF	TGTGCCAGCAGTTTCCCCAGTCTTCTCCTTCAAGCGGGGGATTACGAGCAGTACTTC
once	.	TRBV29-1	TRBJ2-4	CSVTGSDIQYF	TGCAGCGTTACGGGATCGGACATTCAGTACTTC
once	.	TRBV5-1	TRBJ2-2	CASSSRTANTGELFF	TGCGCCAGCAGCTCAAGGACAGCGAACACCGGGGAGCTGTTTTTT
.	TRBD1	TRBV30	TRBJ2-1	CACLTGDPEQFF	TGTGCCTGCCTGACAGGGGACCCGGAGCAGTTCTTC
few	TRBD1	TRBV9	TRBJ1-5	CASSKTGVYQPQHF	TGTGCCAGCAGCAAGACAGGGGTTTATCAGCCCCAGCATTTT
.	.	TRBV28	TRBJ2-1	CASSLESASILFDEQFF	TGTGCCAGCAGTTTAGAATCAGCTAGCATCTTGTTCGATGAGCAGTTCTTC
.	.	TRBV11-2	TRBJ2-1	CASSLGRGRYNEQFF	TGTGCCAGCAGCTTAGGACGGGGTCGGTACAATGAGCAGTTCTTC
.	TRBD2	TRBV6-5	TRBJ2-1	CASSGTSGRNEQFF	TGTGCCAGCAGCGGGACTAGCGGGAGGAATGAGCAGTTCTTC
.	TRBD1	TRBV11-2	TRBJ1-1	CASSLERTGYIREAFF	TGTGCCAGCAGCTTAGAACGGACAGGGTATATCCGTGAAGCTTTCTTT
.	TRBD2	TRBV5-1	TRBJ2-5	CASSLFLAGEETQYF	TGCGCCAGCAGCCTCTTCCTAGCGGGGGAAGAGACCCAGTACTTC
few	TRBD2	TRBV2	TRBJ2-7	CASSGWTSGPYEQYF	TGTGCCAGCAGTGGTTGGACTAGCGGTCCCTACGAGCAGTACTTC
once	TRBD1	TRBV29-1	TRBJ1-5	CSVEDLPGLGTGRHF	TGCAGCGTTGAAGATCTTCCGGGGTTGGGGACAGGAAGGCATTTT
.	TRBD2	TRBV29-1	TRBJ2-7	CSVGGGGTYEQYF	TGCAGCGTTGGCGGGGGGGGAACCTACGAGCAGTACTTC
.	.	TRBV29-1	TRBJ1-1	CSVVSQTNTEAFF	TGCAGCGTTGTTTCACAGACGAACACTGAAGCTTTCTTT
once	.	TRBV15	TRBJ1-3	CATSNLRGSYSGNTIYF	TGTGCCACCAGCAATCTTAGGGGCTCCTACTCTGGAAACACCATATATTTT
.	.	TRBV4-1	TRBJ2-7	CASSVSDTSYEQYF	TGCGCCAGCAGCGTCTCAGACACGTCCTACGAGCAGTACTTC
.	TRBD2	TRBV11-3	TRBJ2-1	CASSPGLAFDEQFF	TGTGCCAGCAGCCCGGGACTAGCGTTCGATGAGCAGTTCTTC
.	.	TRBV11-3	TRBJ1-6	CASSLDGEESSPLHF	TGTGCCAGCAGCTTAGATGGGGAGGAGAGTTCACCCCTCCACTTT
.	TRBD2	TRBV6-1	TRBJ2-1	CASSPGRGGWGEQFF	TGTGCCAGCTCACCAGGGAGGGGTGGATGGGGTGAGCAGTTCTTC
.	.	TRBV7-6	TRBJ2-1	CASSLRHIYNEQFF	TGTGCCAGCAGCTTACGACACATATACAATGAGCAGTTCTTC
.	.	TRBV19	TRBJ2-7	CASSINAERYEQYF	TGTGCCAGCTCAATTAACGCGGAAAGGTACGAGCAGTACTTC